Listed below are T cell receptor beta chains from one sample, sequenced in a study of neurological immune-mediated disorders. MiXCR, applied by TCRdb to the 5' RACE reads, yields one record per CDR3 protein. The table records tens of thousands of distinct CDR3 sequences, less than 4% of them present only once. Sequenced input: PBMCs. All receptors come from a woman between 45 and 60 years old with multiple sclerosis. CDR3s include the opening cysteine and the closing phenylalanine or tryptophan. A D gene is named only where the DNA matches it firmly. Some rows have no size entry. The others give once, few or many, or a class for an expanded clone.

v_call	clone_size	d_call	j_call	cdr3_aa	cdr3_nt
TRBV5-1	many	TRBD2	TRBJ2-7	CASSLSGSRSYEQYF	TGCGCCAGCAGCCTGAGCGGGAGTAGGTCCTACGAGCAGTACTTC
TRBV7-9	many	TRBD2	TRBJ2-1	CASSFPTSGGDEQFF	TGTGCCAGCAGCTTTCCGACTAGCGGGGGGGATGAGCAGTTCTTC
TRBV3-1	many	TRBD2	TRBJ2-3	CASSQSTSGRARDTQYF	TGTGCCAGCAGCCAATCAACCAGCGGGAGGGCGAGAGATACGCAGTATTTT
TRBV20-1	many	NA	TRBJ2-2	CSARGGRENTGELFF	TGCAGTGCTAGGGGGGGCAGGGAGAACACCGGGGAGCTGTTTTTT
TRBV18	many	NA	TRBJ2-7	CASSLGPRGARAYEQYF	TGTGCCAGCTCACTCGGACCGCGGGGAGCTAGGGCCTACGAGCAGTACTTC
TRBV7-9	many	NA	TRBJ2-1	CASSLARVVADNEQFF	TGTGCCAGCAGCTTAGCGCGGGTAGTAGCGGACAATGAGCAGTTCTTC
TRBV28	many	NA	TRBJ1-5	CASKPRVRGWNQPQHF	TGTGCCAGCAAACCAAGGGTCAGGGGATGGAATCAGCCCCAGCATTTT
TRBV6-6	NA	NA	TRBJ1-2	CASNTDSNYGYTF	TGTGCCAGCAACACCGACAGTAACTATGGCTACACCTTC
TRBV5-1	many	NA	TRBJ2-6	CASRSVSGANVLTF	TGCGCCAGCAGATCGGTCTCTGGGGCCAACGTCCTGACTTTC
TRBV11-3	NA	TRBD2	TRBJ2-1	CASGLAGIYEQFF	TGTGCCAGCGGGCTAGCGGGAATCTATGAGCAGTTCTTC
TRBV11-2	many	NA	TRBJ2-3	CASSSHYGWTDTQYF	TGTGCCAGCAGCTCCCATTACGGCTGGACAGATACGCAGTATTTT
TRBV5-1	many	NA	TRBJ1-2	CASRVDSNYGYTF	TGCGCCAGCAGAGTGGACAGTAACTATGGCTACACCTTC
TRBV20-1	many	TRBD1	TRBJ1-4	CSARDRLRGGGTNEKLFF	TGCAGTGCTAGAGATCGGTTAAGAGGGGGCGGAACTAATGAAAAACTGTTTTTT
TRBV5-1	many	NA	TRBJ2-2	CASSLRAGIANTGELFF	TGCGCCAGCAGCTTGAGGGCGGGCATCGCGAACACCGGGGAGCTGTTTTTT
TRBV10-3	many	NA	TRBJ1-5	CAITDRFNQPQHF	TGTGCCATCACTGACAGGTTCAATCAGCCCCAGCATTTT
TRBV5-6	many	NA	TRBJ1-2	CASSPRGRGLTSYGYTF	TGTGCCAGCAGCCCTCGAGGCAGGGGCCTGACGTCCTATGGCTACACCTTC
TRBV3-1	medium-sized	NA	TRBJ2-2	CGCSRTGELFF	TGTGGCTGCTCGCGGACCGGGGAGCTGTTTTTT
TRBV5-1	many	NA	TRBJ2-5	CASSLDLPGEETQYF	TGCGCCAGCAGCTTGGACCTTCCGGGAGAAGAGACCCAGTACTTC
TRBV10-3	many	TRBD2	TRBJ2-1	CAIGIEGLAGDGEQFF	TGTGCCATCGGCATCGAGGGACTAGCGGGAGACGGTGAGCAGTTCTTC
TRBV20-1	many	TRBD1	TRBJ2-7	CSAHISRDREGEQYF	TGCAGTGCACATATTTCTCGGGACAGGGAAGGCGAGCAGTACTTC
TRBV12-3/TRBV12-4	many	TRBD2	TRBJ2-2	CASSLDSGAPGELFF	TGTGCCAGCAGTTTAGATAGCGGGGCCCCCGGGGAGCTGTTTTTT
TRBV18	many	NA	TRBJ2-7	CASSPSPPRRDYEQYF	TGTGCCAGCTCACCATCTCCTCCTAGAAGAGACTACGAGCAGTACTTC
TRBV11-2	many	NA	TRBJ2-1	CASSSLTGWGPYNEQFF	TGTGCCAGCAGCTCCCTTACCGGATGGGGGCCTTACAATGAGCAGTTCTTC
TRBV5-6	many	NA	TRBJ1-5	CASSLWGGGSNQPQHF	TGTGCCAGCAGCTTGTGGGGGGGCGGTAGCAATCAGCCCCAGCATTTT
TRBV27	many	NA	TRBJ2-3	CASSLYRQRGTDTQYF	TGTGCCAGCAGTTTATATCGGCAACGGGGCACAGATACGCAGTATTTT
TRBV2	many	TRBD1	TRBJ2-7	CASSDQGQGYEQYF	TGTGCCAGCAGTGATCAGGGACAGGGGTACGAGCAGTACTTC
TRBV6-5	many	TRBD1	TRBJ2-7	CASSPWDSLFYEQYF	TGTGCCAGCAGTCCATGGGACAGCCTCTTCTACGAGCAGTACTTC
TRBV20-1	many	NA	TRBJ2-3	CSASTTDTQYF	TGCAGTGCTTCGACAACAGATACGCAGTATTTT